Each of the 3 T cell receptor beta chains below was sequenced from the same sample in a study of prognosis after radiotherapy for stage I lung cancer. By two-round multiplex PCR, the TCR beta CDR3 was amplified from genomic DNA. Individual primers that were specific to each TRBV and TRBJ gene served in first-round PCR. TCRdb re-called the multiplex PCR reads with MiXCR, one entry per CDR3 protein. The sample consists of about 20,000 distinct CDR3 sequences, 44% of them appearing once. This specimen consisted of PBMCs, obtained before or after stereotactic body radiation therapy (not recorded which). The receptors come from a donor over 45 with non-small cell lung cancer.

Note on this clonotype: Mismatch with germline at one junction end may stem from a read error. The J gene is TRBJ2-1, the V gene TRBV9; TRBD2 agrees at 7 bases. CDR1 and CDR2 from the germline V gene are SGDLS and YYNGEE. The CDR3 loop spans 14 amino acids. The CDR3 DNA reads TGTGCCAGCAGCGGGGAAACGGAGCGGGGAACCCAGTTCTTT. This codes for CASSGETERGTQFF.

This clonotype was seen repeatedly, ten times or more. The chain uses TRBV5-1 and TRBJ1-3; TRBD1 matches 8 bases. Germline V CDR1 and CDR2: SGHRS, YFSETQ. V lost 4 bases, J lost 4 bases, and 13 bases stayed unmatched. CDR3 length: 17 amino acids. The CDR3 reads CASSPRTGLAQGNTIYF. In nucleotides, the CDR3 is TGCGCCAGCAGCCCAAGGACAGGGCTCGCACAGGGAAACACCATATATTTT.

This clonotype came up many times. V and J are TRBV28 and TRBJ2-5; 10 bases match TRBD1. CDR1 and CDR2 (germline): MDHEN, SYDVKM. The ends lost 9 bases at V and 5 bases at J; junction bases unmatched: 9. The CDR3 is 14 amino acids. The DNA of the CDR3 is TGTGCCAGTACTCGACAGGGGGCGCGGGAGACCCAGTACTTC. This sequence encodes CASTRQGARETQYF. Variable domain in full (rest from reference TRBV28 and TRBJ2-5): DVKVTQSSRYLVKRTGEKVFLECVQDMDHENMFWYRQDPGLGLRLIYFSYDVKMKEKGDIPEGYSVSREKKERFSLILESASTNQTSMYLCASTRQGARETQYFGPGTRLLVL.